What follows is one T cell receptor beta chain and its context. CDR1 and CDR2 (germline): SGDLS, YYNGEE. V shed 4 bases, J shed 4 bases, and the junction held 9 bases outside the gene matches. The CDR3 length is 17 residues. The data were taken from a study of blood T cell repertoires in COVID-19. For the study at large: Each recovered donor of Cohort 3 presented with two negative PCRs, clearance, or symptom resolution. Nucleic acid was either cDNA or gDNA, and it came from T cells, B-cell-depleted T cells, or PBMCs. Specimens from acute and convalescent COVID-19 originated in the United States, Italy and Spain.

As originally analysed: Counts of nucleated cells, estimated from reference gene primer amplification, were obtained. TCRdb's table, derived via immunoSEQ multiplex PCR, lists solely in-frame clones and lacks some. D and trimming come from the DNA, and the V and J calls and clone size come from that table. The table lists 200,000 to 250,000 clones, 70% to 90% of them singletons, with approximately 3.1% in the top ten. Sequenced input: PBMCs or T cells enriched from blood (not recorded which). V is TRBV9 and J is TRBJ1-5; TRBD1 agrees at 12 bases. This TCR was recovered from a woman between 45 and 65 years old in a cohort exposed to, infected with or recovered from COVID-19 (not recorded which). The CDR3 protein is CASSRDRGLSGNQPQHF. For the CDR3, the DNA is TGTGCCAGCAGCCGGGACAGGGGGCTGAGCGGGAATCAGCCCCAGCATTTT.